Presented here are 22 T cell receptor beta chains from one specimen sequenced in a study of blood T cells in healthy people across ages. For the second PCR, which ran for roughly 7 to 11 cycles, a sample-barcoded 5' primer and a J-beta primer mix were used. A single record per CDR3 protein comes from TCRdb applying MiXCR to the 5' RACE reads. The sample lists around 1,000,000 distinct CDR3 sequences, under 30% occurring once. These data were also filed under a second study, of T cells of mothers and their children.

The sequenced material came from blood. The receptors come from a girl aged 2-9 years in good health.

V and J are TRBV6-5 and TRBJ2-1; 12 bases line up with TRBD2. Germline-derived CDR1 and CDR2 are MNHEY and SVGAGI. After removal of 0 bases from V and 8 bases from J, the junction contained 5 bases not matched to a gene. The CDR3 length is 16 residues. The CDR3 region is CASSYSNLAGGDEQFF. Written as DNA, the CDR3 is TGTGCCAGCAGTTACTCGAATCTAGCGGGGGGGGATGAGCAGTTCTTC.

DNA of the CDR3: TGCAGCGTTAGGAGCGCAGATACGCAGTATTTT. Translation gives CSVRSADTQYF. The V gene is TRBV29-1, the J gene TRBJ2-3; D uncertain. Deletions cut 5 bases from V and 4 bases from J, with 7 bases between. The CDR3 contains 11 residues. The germline CDR1 and CDR2 sequences are SQVTM and ANQGSEA.

This clonotype was counted between two and nine times. The chain is built from TRBV2 and TRBJ2-4; D is undetermined. The CDR3 has 13 residues. Germline V gene sequence: CDR1 SNHLY, CDR2 FYNNEI. The V gene lost 3 bases and the J gene lost 3 bases, with 6 bases spanning the gap. This chain's CDR3 is CASSDGNKNIQYF. As DNA, the CDR3 is TGTGCCAGCAGTGACGGAAACAAAAACATTCAGTACTTC.

This clonotype was observed a few times. The chain combines TRBV25-1 with TRBJ2-1; D is ambiguous. The germline V gene has CDR1 MGHDK and CDR2 SYGVNS. V was cut by 8 bases and J by 7 bases, with 9 bases left in between. The CDR3 has 11 amino acids. CDR3 nucleotide sequence: TGTGCCAGCCGACATTGGAATGAGCAGTTCTTC. Encoded protein: CASRHWNEQFF. Using reference TRBV25-1 and TRBJ2-1 for the parts outside the CDR3, the full variable domain is EADIYQTPRYLVIGTGKKITLECSQTMGHDKMYWYQQDPGMELHLIHYSYGVNSTEKGDLSSESTVSRIRTEHFPLTLESARPSHTSQYLCASRHWNEQFFGPGTRLTVL.

This clonotype was seen only a few times. V usage is TRBV29-1 and J usage is TRBJ1-1; D is perhaps TRBD1 (6 bases). V gave up 3 bases and J gave up 0 bases, with 11 bases separating them. The CDR3 is 14 amino acids. The germline V gene has CDR1 SQVTM and CDR2 ANQGSEA. CDR3 DNA: TGCAGCGTTGAGGGGGGCAGGCTGAACACTGAAGCTTTCTTT. It encodes CSVEGGRLNTEAFF.

This sequence joins TRBV7-2 and TRBJ2-1; weak D call: TRBD2 (5 bases). CDR1 is SGHTA, CDR2 FQGNSA, per germline. This CDR3 has 16 amino acids. Trimming took 2 bases from V and 3 from J, leaving 14 bases between them. The CDR3: CASSLRPEGGYNEQFF. The CDR3 DNA sequence: TGTGCCAGCAGCTTACGTCCGGAAGGAGGCTACAATGAGCAGTTCTTC.

This clonotype was seen only a few times. The chain combines TRBV9 with TRBJ2-3; the D gene could be TRBD1 or TRBD2 (5 bases each). Trimming cost V 2 bases and J 4 bases, with 20 bases left between them. Germline assignment: CDR1 SGDLS and CDR2 YYNGEE. The CDR3 runs 17 residues. The CDR3 DNA sequence: TGTGCCAGCAGCGTCAGGTCGCAGGGCCCTAGCCCAGATACGCAGTATTTT. Amino acids: CASSVRSQGPSPDTQYF.

This chain connects TRBV7-8 to TRBJ2-4, with 12 bases aligning to TRBD1. The germline V gene has CDR1 SGHVS and CDR2 FQNEAQ. The V segment lost 5 bases and the J segment 5 bases; nucleotides outside the gene matches: 10. The CDR3 consists of 17 residues. Here the CDR3 reads CASSLPGQGALENIQYF. DNA of the CDR3: TGTGCCAGCAGCCTACCGGGACAGGGGGCATTGGAAAACATTCAGTACTTC.

The V and J genes are TRBV29-1 and TRBJ2-1, with 12 bases identical to TRBD1. Trimming removed 6 bases from V and 0 bases from J; junction bases left unmatched: 9. Per the germline V gene, CDR1 is SQVTM and CDR2 is ANQGSEA. This CDR3 has 17 amino acids. CDR3 region: CSVAGTGGISSYNEQFF. CDR3 DNA sequence: TGCAGCGTGGCCGGGACAGGGGGCATCAGCTCCTACAATGAGCAGTTCTTC.

This rearrangement joins TRBV7-9 to TRBJ2-1, with TRBD2 matching 10 bases. With V trimmed by 5 bases and J by 6 bases, 10 bases remained unmatched. CDR1 and CDR2 from the germline V gene are SEHNR and FQNEAQ (reference sequence). CDR3 size: 16 residues. The CDR3 loop reads CASSTWGTSVGNEQFF. CDR3 DNA sequence: TGTGCCAGCAGCACCTGGGGGACTAGCGTTGGCAATGAGCAGTTCTTC. Full variable domain (missing parts from reference TRBV7-9 and TRBJ2-1): DTGVSQNPRHKITKRGQNVTFRCDPISEHNRLYWYRQTLGQGPEFLTYFQNEAQLEKSRLLSDRFSAERPKGSFSTLEIQRTEQGDSAMYLCASSTWGTSVGNEQFFGPGTRLTVL.

This clonotype was recorded once. The chain joins TRBV24-1 to TRBJ2-3; a possible D gene is TRBD1 (6 bases). The CDR3 runs to 14 residues. Germline CDR1 and CDR2: KGHDR and SFDVKD. The ends were cut back, 4 bases at V and 4 bases at J, with 11 bases in the middle. CDR3 loop: CATSEPGHSDTQYF. The CDR3 region has the DNA TGTGCCACCAGTGAACCGGGACATTCAGATACGCAGTATTTT.

About this clonotype: Germline and junction disagree at one end, which may indicate a read error. CDR3: CASSFGGGEKTPYF. CDR3 in DNA: TGTGCCAGCAGCTTCGGAGGGGGCGAAAAGACCCCGTACTTC. V usage is TRBV7-3 and J usage is TRBJ2-5; D is perhaps TRBD1 (7 bases). The germline CDR1 and CDR2 sequences are SGHTA and FQGTGA. The CDR3 is 14 residues long.

This clonotype was recorded a few times. This chain connects TRBV15 to TRBJ1-1, with D maybe TRBD1 (5 bases). The CDR3 totals 14 residues. Germline V CDR1 and CDR2: LNHNV, YYDKDF (reference sequence). Trimming took 5 bases from V and 1 from J, leaving 11 bases between them. The CDR3: CATSPLGPNTEAFF. CDR3 nucleotides: TGTGCCACCAGCCCCCTGGGACCGAACACTGAAGCTTTCTTT.

This chain connects TRBV27 to TRBJ2-3; the D is unclear. The V gene's germline CDR1 is MNHEY and CDR2 SMNVEV (reference sequence). With 4 bases removed from V and 0 bases from J, the gap between germline ends came to 5 bases. CDR3 length equals 13 residues. The CDR3 sequence: CASSWISTDTQYF. The DNA for the CDR3 is TGTGCCAGCAGTTGGATAAGCACAGATACGCAGTATTTT.

In its sample, this clonotype was seen a few times. The CDR3 coding sequence is TGTGCCAGCAGCTCCCGTGAGACAGGGGGCATCTATGGCTACACCTTC. Its protein is CASSSRETGGIYGYTF. This chain uses TRBV7-9 with TRBJ1-2; 10 bases fit TRBD1. CDR3 size: 16 residues. The germline CDR1 and CDR2 sequences are SEHNR and FQNEAQ (reference sequence). J lost 4 bases, V lost 4 bases, and 9 bases had no gene match. Using reference TRBV7-9 and TRBJ1-2 for the parts outside the CDR3, the full variable domain is DTGVSQNPRHKITKRGQNVTFRCDPISEHNRLYWYRQTLGQGPEFLTYFQNEAQLEKSRLLSDRFSAERPKGSFSTLEIQRTEQGDSAMYLCASSSRETGGIYGYTFGSGTRLTVV.

V and J are TRBV7-2 and TRBJ2-1, with 9 bases aligning to TRBD1. This CDR3 has 15 residues. V dropped 5 bases and J dropped 10; count of bases not matched to a gene: 12. Per the germline V gene, CDR1 is SGHTA and CDR2 is FQGNSA. DNA of the CDR3: TGTGCCAGCAGCCCACGGGACAGGGTTAACCAGGAGCAGTTCTTC. This codes for CASSPRDRVNQEQFF.

This clonotype was recorded a few times. The germline gene is not matched at one end of the junction; a read error may be the cause. This chain uses TRBV29-1 with TRBJ1-1, with no clear D. CDR3 length: 12 residues. Germline CDR1 and CDR2: SQVTM and ANQGSEA. CDR3 region: CSVEDTGTEAFF. The CDR3 bases are TGCAGCGTGGAAGATACCGGCACTGAAGCTTTCTTT.

This clonotype was detected a few times. This sequence joins TRBV7-9 and TRBJ1-4; D remains unclear. This CDR3 has 15 residues. The V and J ends lost 3 bases and 5 bases respectively, with 13 bases between them. The V gene's germline CDR1 is SEHNR and CDR2 FQNEAQ (reference sequence). CDR3 sequence: CASSFVGSQNEKLFF. Here the CDR3 DNA reads TGTGCCAGCAGCTTTGTAGGCAGCCAAAATGAAAAACTGTTTTTT.

The chain joins TRBV24-1 to TRBJ2-5; no definite D call. Gene TRBJ2-1 matches the end of the DNA better, so the J call may be wrong. Germline V gene data show CDR1 as KGHDR and CDR2 as SFDVKD. The CDR3 has 12 residues. The CDR3 DNA follows: TGTGCCACCAGTGGCAAGCGTTGGGAGCAGTTCTTC. It specifies CATSGKRWEQFF.

Here the CDR3 reads CASSFLRRDTGELFF. CDR3 in DNA: TGTGCCAGCAGCTTCCTTCGGAGGGACACCGGGGAGCTGTTTTTT. This chain connects TRBV5-6 to TRBJ2-2; maybe TRBD2 (6 bases). Germline V gene sequence: CDR1 SGHDT, CDR2 YYEEEE. CDR3 length equals 15 residues. Trimming stripped 2 bases from V and 3 bases from J, with 11 bases between.

In the case of this clonotype: One end of the junction varies from germline; a read error may be responsible. The chain links TRBV12-3 or TRBV12-4 to TRBJ2-1, with 7 bases aligning to TRBD2. The CDR3 runs to 11 residues. The CDR3 spells CAGSRTRGLFF. Here the CDR3 DNA reads TGTGCCGGCAGCCGGACTAGAGGGCTGTTCTTC.

The V call is TRBV28, the J call TRBJ2-5, with a tentative D call TRBD1 (6 bases). In germline, CDR1 is MDHEN, CDR2 SYDVKM. This CDR3 spans 16 amino acids. V was trimmed by 9 bases and J by 4 bases, leaving 24 bases between them. In DNA form, the CDR3 reads TGTGCCAGAATTCCTCTTCCTAGTGGGGGCGGAGAGACCCAGTACTTC. Translating gives CARIPLPSGGGETQYF.